This T cell receptor beta chain was obtained from a study of T cell changes during pregnancy in multiple sclerosis. The table came from immunoSEQ multiplex PCR; TCRdb's copy has only in-frame clones and leaves some out. The sample lists approximately 43,000 clones, 80% to 95% occurring once. The CDR3 length is 15 residues. The V end lost 4 bases, the J end lost 6 bases, and 16 bases lay between the germline ends. CDR1 and CDR2 from the germline V gene are SGHRS and YFSETQ. Here the sequenced sample was CD8+ T cells from peripheral blood mononuclear cells, taken after pregnancy. The TCR was taken from a female donor with multiple sclerosis, enrolled in a pregnancy study. The rearrangement uses TRBV5-1 and TRBJ2-2; tentative D call: TRBD1 (6 bases). The CDR3 bases are TGCGCCAGCAGCCTAACAACAGGGTTGTCCGGGGAGCTGTTTTTT. This encodes CASSLTTGLSGELFF.